The 24 T cell receptor beta chains given below trace back to one sample, sequenced in a study of blood T cell repertoires in COVID-19. The data were produced by immunoSEQ multiplex PCR, yet TCRdb's version contains in-frame clones alone and is incomplete. The sample consists of roughly 14,000 clones, roughly nine tenths of them appearing once. Input material: peripheral blood. These receptors were obtained from a human donor with active COVID-19. The donor label of this sample is uncertain.

J is TRBJ1-5 and V is TRBV6-5; 7 bases line up with TRBD1. The CDR3 has 14 residues. The ends lost 6 bases at V and 3 bases at J; junction bases unmatched: 5. The germline V gene has CDR1 MNHEY and CDR2 SVGAGI. This CDR3 reads CASSHRGNNQPQHF. DNA for the CDR3: TGTGCCAGCAGCCACAGGGGCAACAATCAGCCCCAGCATTTT.

The chain recombines TRBV3-1 (or the pseudogene TRBV3-2) with TRBJ2-1; 9 positions match TRBD1. Germline CDR1 LGHDT, CDR2 YNNKEL (reference sequence). This CDR3 region has 15 residues. Germline trimming cut 3 bases from V and 7 bases from J; bases unmatched to any gene: 7. In DNA form, the CDR3 reads TGTGCCAGCAGCCAGACCGGGACAGGGTGGAATGAGCAGTTCTTC. It specifies CASSQTGTGWNEQFF.

CDR3 region: CASSFSKNGYTF. The CDR3 nucleotides read TGTGCCAGCAGCTTTTCCAAAAATGGCTACACCTTC. The chain is built from TRBV5-6 and TRBJ1-2; D call uncertain. Germline lookup yields CDR1 SGHDT and CDR2 YYEEEE. CDR3 size: 12 residues. V was shortened by 2 bases and J by 6 bases, with 8 bases between the two germline ends. The complete variable domain, with remaining parts taken from reference TRBV5-6 and TRBJ1-2, reads DAGVTQSPTHLIKTRGQQVTLRCSPKSGHDTVSWYQQALGQGPQFIFQYYEEEERQRGNFPDRFSGHQFPNYSSELNVNALLLGDSALYLCASSFSKNGYTFGSGTRLTVV.

This chain uses TRBV29-1 with TRBJ2-3, with 10 positions matching TRBD1. The CDR3 contains 14 residues. The V gene end was trimmed by 3 bases and the J gene end by 9 bases; junction bases not matched to a gene: 9. Germline assignment: CDR1 SQVTM and CDR2 ANQGSEA. The CDR3 reads CSVEGQGLLATQYF. CDR3 DNA sequence: TGCAGCGTTGAGGGACAGGGGCTTCTCGCGACGCAGTATTTT.

The V gene is TRBV6-4, the J gene TRBJ2-3; 10 positions agree with TRBD1. V was pared by 2 bases and J by 4 bases, with 0 bases of the junction left unmatched. This CDR3 region has 14 residues. The germline V gene has CDR1 MRHNA and CDR2 SNTAGT. Written as DNA, the CDR3 is TGTGCCAGCAGTGACGGGACAGGGGCAGATACGCAGTATTTT. Translated: CASSDGTGADTQYF.

V gene TRBV7-8 combines with J gene TRBJ2-7; 9 nucleotides match TRBD2. This CDR3 has 14 amino acids. Germline trimming cut 7 bases from V and 6 bases from J; bases unmatched to any gene: 10. The germline V gene has CDR1 SGHVS and CDR2 FQNEAQ. CDR3 coding DNA: TGTGCCAGCAACCCGGGACTAGCTTCCGGCGAGCAGTACTTC. Encoded protein: CASNPGLASGEQYF.

J is TRBJ2-7 and V is TRBV30, with a weak D call TRBD1 (6 bases). CDR1 is GTSNPN and CDR2 is SVGIG in the germline V gene (reference sequence). CDR3 length equals 12 residues. The germline V and J ends were trimmed by 7 bases and 5 bases, with 15 bases remaining between them. CDR3 DNA: TGTGCCTCCGAGGGCAGGGGTGACGAGCAGTACTTC. Its protein product is CASEGRGDEQYF.

The gene calls are TRBV6-2 or TRBV6-3 and TRBJ2-7; TRBD2 matches at 7 bases. Germline V gene lookup returns CDR1 MNHEY and CDR2 SVGEGT. The CDR3 is 15 amino acids. The V and J ends lost 2 bases and 0 bases, in that order; junction bases with no gene match: 4. Here the CDR3 DNA reads TGTGCCAGCAGTTACAAAGCGGGGAGCTCCTACGAGCAGTACTTC. Residues: CASSYKAGSSYEQYF.

The CDR3 reads CASSDRRDSYTGELFF. The CDR3 DNA reads as TGTGCCAGCAGTGACCGAAGGGACAGCTACACCGGGGAGCTGTTTTTT. The J gene is TRBJ2-2, the V gene TRBV25-1; TRBD1 agrees at 7 bases. The CDR3 loop spans 16 amino acids. Per germline, CDR1 MGHDK and CDR2 SYGVNS. With V trimmed by 3 bases and J by 3 bases, 7 bases remained unmatched.

V is TRBV4-1 and J is TRBJ1-2; 9 nucleotides line up with TRBD1. The germline V gene has CDR1 MGHRA and CDR2 YSYEKL. The V gene end was trimmed by 3 bases and the J gene end by 0 bases; junction bases not matched to a gene: 5. This CDR3 spans 16 amino acids. CDR3 loop: CASSHHGTGPNYGYTF. The CDR3 DNA reads as TGCGCCAGCAGCCATCACGGGACAGGGCCTAACTATGGCTACACCTTC.

This clone is a singleton in its sample. The chain employs TRBV3-1 (or the pseudogene TRBV3-2) and TRBJ2-7, with 9 bases matching TRBD1. CDR1 and CDR2 from the germline V gene are LGHDT and YNNKEL (reference sequence). V lost 4 bases and J lost 4; bases outside the gene matches: 11. The CDR3 runs to 16 residues. The DNA for the CDR3 is TGTGCCAGCAGCCCTACCCGTGGGACAGGGAGTTACGAGCAGTACTTC. Its translation: CASSPTRGTGSYEQYF.

This clone was picked up one time. The chain combines TRBV29-1 with TRBJ2-1, with TRBD2 matching over 13 bases. The V and J ends lost 1 base and 5 bases, in that order; junction bases with no gene match: 5. The CDR3 covers 16 residues. CDR1 is SQVTM, CDR2 ANQGSEA, per germline. The CDR3 spells CSVEGLAGGRDNEQFF. In nucleotides, the CDR3 is TGCAGCGTTGAAGGACTAGCGGGGGGTAGAGACAATGAGCAGTTCTTC.

The rearrangement uses TRBV5-4 and TRBJ2-2; possible D gene TRBD1, 6 bases. The CDR3 sequence is 15 residues long. The germline V gene has CDR1 SGHNT and CDR2 YYREEE (reference sequence). V lost 4 bases, J lost 5 bases, and 15 bases lay in between. CDR3 sequence reads: CASSRGGRETGELFF. In DNA form, the CDR3 reads TGTGCCAGCAGCCGAGGGGGTAGGGAAACCGGGGAGCTGTTTTTT.

This chain joins TRBV11-2 and TRBJ2-7; the match to TRBD1 covers 8 bases. The CDR3 length is 14 residues. Germline V CDR1 and CDR2: SGHAT, FQNNGV. After removal of 1 base from V and 5 bases from J, the junction contained 4 bases not matched to a gene. Written as DNA, the CDR3 is TGTGCCAGCAGCTTAGCCAGGGGGCACGACGAGCAGTACTTC. Amino acid sequence: CASSLARGHDEQYF.

The V gene is TRBV5-6, the J gene TRBJ2-5; the D gene is possibly TRBD2 (6 bases). Germline loops: CDR1 SGHDT, CDR2 YYEEEE. This CDR3 region has 13 residues. Trimming shortened V by 0 bases and J by 3 bases, and 6 bases separated the two germline ends. The CDR3 region has the DNA TGTGCCAGCAGCTTGGGCGGGGAAGAGACCCAGTACTTC. Its translation: CASSLGGEETQYF.

V is TRBV27 and J is TRBJ2-7; 7 bases are a match to TRBD1. The CDR3 runs 14 residues. V was clipped by 2 bases and J by 2 bases; unmatched bases: 3. Germline V gives CDR1 MNHEY, CDR2 SMNVEV (reference sequence). In DNA form, the CDR3 reads TGTGCCAGCAGTTTACCGGGGACAGCCTACGAGCAGTACTTC. It specifies CASSLPGTAYEQYF.

V usage is TRBV12-3 or TRBV12-4 and J usage is TRBJ2-4; TRBD1 is a possible D gene (6 bases). The CDR3 runs 13 residues. V was cut by 3 bases and J by 7 bases, with 10 bases left in between. The CDR3 DNA reads TGTGCCAGCAGTTTTTCCCAGGGGAACATTCAGTACTTC. It translates to CASSFSQGNIQYF.

This chain links TRBV4-3 with TRBJ2-7, with D possibly TRBD1 on 5 matching bases. The CDR3 has 15 residues. The V gene lost 2 bases and the J gene lost 0 bases, with 11 bases spanning the gap. Germline assignment: CDR1 LGHNA and CDR2 YSLEER. The CDR3 sequence is CASSQHQGSSYEQYF. The CDR3 DNA reads as TGCGCCAGCAGCCAACATCAGGGTAGCTCCTACGAGCAGTACTTC.

This clone was found a few times. The chain recombines TRBV13 with TRBJ2-1, with D possibly matching TRBD2 (6 bases). Per the germline V gene, CDR1 is PRHDT and CDR2 is FYEKMQ (reference sequence). Trimming removed 4 bases at V and 11 bases at J, with 18 bases between. CDR3 length: 14 amino acids. As DNA, the CDR3 is TGTGCCAGCAGCTCAAGCAGGAGGGCCATGAAGCAGTTCTTC. Translation: CASSSSRRAMKQFF.

The genes are TRBV6-5 and TRBJ1-5; D unresolved. CDR1 MNHEY and CDR2 SVGAGI come from the germline V gene. The CDR3 consists of 14 residues. The germline V and J ends were trimmed by 7 bases and 0 bases, with 10 bases remaining between them. The CDR3: CASIGTVSNQPQHF. For the CDR3, the DNA is TGTGCCAGCATAGGTACAGTTAGCAATCAGCCCCAGCATTTT.

The sample holds one count of this clone. The genes are TRBV6-5 and TRBJ2-7, with 10 bases fitting TRBD1. The J segment lost 6 bases and the V segment lost 10 bases, leaving 9 bases of the junction unmatched. The V gene's germline CDR1 is MNHEY and CDR2 SVGAGI. The CDR3 is 13 residues long. The CDR3 DNA reads TGTGCCACTTCCGGGACAGGGGTCGGCGAGCAGTACTTC. Its translation: CATSGTGVGEQYF.

V and J are TRBV6-1 and TRBJ1-1, with D hard to call. The CDR3 consists of 13 residues. V was shortened by 1 base and J by 5 bases, with 8 bases between the two germline ends. Germline values: CDR1 MNHNS, CDR2 SASEGT. The CDR3 bases are TGTGCCAGCAGTGAAGACTGGAGGACTGAAGCTTTCTTT. Translating it yields CASSEDWRTEAFF.

CDR3 sequence reads: CASSTTLAGSTDTQYF. The CDR3 bases are TGTGCCAGCTCAACTACCTTAGCGGGTAGCACAGATACGCAGTATTTT. The chain carries TRBV18 and TRBJ2-3; the match to TRBD2 covers 7 bases. Per germline, CDR1 KGHSH and CDR2 LQKENI. The junction had 8 bases not matched to a gene; V was cut back by 5 bases and J by 0 bases. This CDR3 has 16 residues.

This chain connects TRBV4-1 to TRBJ2-5; D might be TRBD2 (6 bases). Trimming cost V 0 bases and J 4 bases, with 9 bases left between them. The length of the CDR3 is 14 residues. In germline, CDR1 is MGHRA, CDR2 YSYEKL. The CDR3 coding sequence is TGCGCCAGCAGCCAAGAATGGAGGGGAGAGACCCAGTACTTC. Its protein product is CASSQEWRGETQYF.